The text below deals with one TCR beta chain. The entry originates in a study of blood T cell repertoires in COVID-19. At the level of the study: COVID-19 samples from acute and convalescent phases originated in the United States, Italy and Spain.

V lost 0 bases and J lost 7, with 16 bases in between. This CDR3 contains 15 residues. Germline CDR1 reads LGHDT; CDR2 reads YNNKEL (reference sequence). In the original processing: Estimated nucleated cell counts came from reference gene primer amplification. Profiled with immunoSEQ multiplex PCR; TCRdb holds only in-frame clones, not every one. That table is the source of V, J and clone size, and D and trimming were worked out from the DNA. The data contain around 100,000 clones, 70% to 90% of them singletons. This receptor was obtained from a human donor in a cohort sampled during active COVID-19. Sequencing input: peripheral blood. V is TRBV3-1 (or the pseudogene TRBV3-2) and J is TRBJ2-7, with D perhaps matching TRBD1 (7 bases). CDR3 loop: CASSQDTSGGREQYF. DNA of the CDR3: TGTGCCAGCAGCCAAGATACGTCAGGGGGGCGGGAGCAGTACTTC.